The 29 T cell receptor beta chains listed next were all sequenced from one sample in a study of graft-versus-host responses after intestinal transplantation. The table came from immunoSEQ multiplex PCR; TCRdb's copy has only in-frame clones and leaves some out. The repertoire includes 55,000 to 85,000 clones, more than 70% of them detected once, and roughly 2.5% sits in the top ten. Their target antigens are unknown. Material: unstimulated CD8+ T cells sorted from spleen or lymph node cells, obtained before intestinal transplant. These receptors were collected from a human donor who received an intestinal transplant.

The rearrangement links TRBV5-6 to TRBJ2-1, with 9 bases fitting TRBD1. This CDR3 is built from 17 residues. The germline V gene has CDR1 SGHDT and CDR2 YYEEEE. J was trimmed by 8 bases and V by 0 bases; bases with no gene match: 12. The CDR3 here is CASSLASGTGLYDEQFF. CDR3 sequence (DNA): TGTGCCAGCAGCTTGGCTTCTGGGACAGGGTTATACGATGAGCAGTTCTTC.

The rearrangement uses TRBV6-5 and TRBJ1-5; 8 bases map to TRBD1. Germline-derived CDR1 and CDR2 are MNHEY and SVGAGI. Trimming at V came to 0 bases and at J to 9 bases, leaving 4 bases not matched to a gene. This CDR3 has 14 residues. The CDR3 sequence is CASSYSTGGRPQHF. The CDR3 nucleotides are TGTGCCAGCAGTTACTCCACAGGGGGAAGGCCCCAGCATTTT.

This chain uses TRBV5-1 with TRBJ1-1; weak D call: TRBD1 (6 bases). Per germline, CDR1 SGHRS and CDR2 YFSETQ. The CDR3 has 16 residues. Trimming cost V 4 bases and J 0 bases, with 16 bases left between them. In DNA, the CDR3 is TGCGCCAGCAGCCCCCGTGGGGGCTATATGAACACTGAAGCTTTCTTT. Encoded protein: CASSPRGGYMNTEAFF.

Only a few counts were recorded for this clone. V and J are TRBV4-1 and TRBJ1-6, with D uncertain. Trimming stripped 1 base from V and 9 bases from J, with 13 bases between. CDR1 and CDR2 from the germline V gene are MGHRA and YSYEKL. This CDR3 region has 15 residues. In DNA form, the CDR3 reads TGCGCCAGCAGCCAAGTACCGGAGGCCTTTTCACCCCTCCACTTT. Encoded protein: CASSQVPEAFSPLHF.

The CDR3 loop reads CASSDTTGGYTDTQYF. For the CDR3, the DNA is TGCGCCAGCAGCGATACCACCGGGGGGTACACAGATACGCAGTATTTT. V and J are TRBV5-1 and TRBJ2-3; 7 nucleotides agree with TRBD2. V trimming: 4 bases; J trimming: 2 bases; junction bases outside the gene matches: 10. The CDR3 has 16 residues. Germline V gene lookup returns CDR1 SGHRS and CDR2 YFSETQ.

The CDR3 DNA is TGTGCCAGCAGCGTAGTGATTAGTGGGGGAGGTCATGAGCAGTTCTTC. It translates to CASSVVISGGGHEQFF. The chain recombines TRBV9 with TRBJ2-1, with D perhaps matching TRBD2 (6 bases). CDR1 and CDR2 (germline): SGDLS, YYNGEE. Trimming pared 0 bases from V and 8 bases from J, leaving 18 bases between. This CDR3 has 16 amino acids.

V gene TRBV28 combines with J gene TRBJ2-1, with TRBD2 as a possible D gene (6 bases). There are 14 residues in the CDR3. Trimming took off 5 bases at V and 7 bases at J, with 15 bases between the two ends. Germline loops: CDR1 MDHEN, CDR2 SYDVKM. The CDR3 is CASSTRLVLNEQFF. CDR3 nucleotide sequence: TGTGCCAGCAGTACGAGACTAGTTCTAAATGAGCAGTTCTTC.

The V gene is TRBV5-1, the J gene TRBJ2-1, with D hard to call. CDR1 is SGHRS, CDR2 YFSETQ, per germline. The CDR3 is 15 amino acids. Trimming left V 2 bases short and J 1 base short, with 10 bases between. The DNA for the CDR3 is TGCGCCAGCAGCTTCACGTCGGGTTCCTACAATGAGCAGTTCTTC. This codes for CASSFTSGSYNEQFF. Full variable domain (missing parts from reference TRBV5-1 and TRBJ2-1): KAGVTQTPRYLIKTRGQQVTLSCSPISGHRSVSWYQQTPGQGLQFLFEYFSETQRNKGNFPGRFSGRQFSNSRSEMNVSTLELGDSALYLCASSFTSGSYNEQFFGPGTRLTVL.

The chain couples TRBV13 to TRBJ2-7; the match to TRBD2 covers 12 bases. Germline CDR1 PRHDT, CDR2 FYEKMQ (reference sequence). The V gene end was trimmed by 5 bases and the J gene end by 1 base; junction bases not matched to a gene: 3. This CDR3 is 15 amino acids long. CDR3 sequence: CASSPTSGSSYEQYF. DNA of the CDR3: TGTGCCAGCAGCCCGACTAGCGGGAGTTCCTACGAGCAGTACTTC.

This sequence joins TRBV15 and TRBJ2-2, with D uncertain. Germline loops: CDR1 LNHNV, CDR2 YYDKDF (reference sequence). This CDR3 has 14 residues. Trimming left V 0 bases short and J 6 bases short, with 8 bases between. CDR3 nucleotides: TGTGCCACCAGCAGAGAGAGTCCTCCCGGGGAGCTGTTTTTT. Protein product: CATSRESPPGELFF.

This clone is deemed medium-sized. The rearrangement joins TRBV6-4 to TRBJ2-1; tentatively, D is TRBD2 (5 bases). This CDR3 region has 14 residues. Germline V gives CDR1 MRHNA, CDR2 SNTAGT. V was clipped by 2 bases and J by 0 bases, with 5 bases between them. The CDR3 sequence: CASSDGSSYNEQFF. DNA of the CDR3: TGTGCCAGCAGTGACGGGAGCTCCTACAATGAGCAGTTCTTC.

The chain carries TRBV2 and TRBJ2-5; 8 nucleotides match TRBD1. The germline V gene has CDR1 SNHLY and CDR2 FYNNEI. Trimming took 11 bases from V and 4 from J; bases not matched to a gene: 12. This CDR3 has 14 residues. The CDR3 is CAGGQGRGPETQYF. The CDR3 DNA sequence: TGTGCCGGCGGACAGGGAAGGGGACCAGAGACCCAGTACTTC.

This rearrangement joins TRBV27 to TRBJ2-1; 12 bases are shared with TRBD1. Germline CDR1 reads MNHEY; CDR2 reads SMNVEV (reference sequence). V gave up 5 bases and J gave up 9 bases; unmatched junction bases: 11. There are 16 residues in the CDR3. CDR3 DNA: TGTGCCAGCAGTGCCACCCCCGGGACAGGGGGCGGTGAGCAGTTCTTC. Translating gives CASSATPGTGGGEQFF.

Only one count was recorded for this clone. This chain joins TRBV4-1 and TRBJ2-7; TRBD1 matches 7 bases. This CDR3 has 16 residues. V dropped 1 base and J dropped 3; count of bases not matched to a gene: 9. The germline V gene has CDR1 MGHRA and CDR2 YSYEKL. The CDR3 loop is CASSQGPWDRYYEQYF. CDR3 DNA: TGCGCCAGCAGCCAAGGCCCATGGGACAGATACTACGAGCAGTACTTC.

The CDR3 nucleotides are TGCGCCAGCAGCTTTTTCGCCGGGGGGGCAGAGGGTGAAGCTTTCTTT. Protein sequence: CASSFFAGGAEGEAFF. V gene TRBV5-1 combines with J gene TRBJ1-1; D is perhaps TRBD1 (6 bases). The CDR3 loop spans 16 amino acids. CDR1 and CDR2 from the germline V gene are SGHRS and YFSETQ. Trimming took 2 bases from V and 7 from J, leaving 21 bases between them.

The gene calls are TRBV2 and TRBJ2-2; possible D gene TRBD1, 6 bases. The CDR3 extends over 12 amino acids. Trimming pared 10 bases from V and 7 bases from J, leaving 13 bases between. CDR1 and CDR2 from the germline V gene are SNHLY and FYNNEI. DNA for the CDR3: TGTGCCACTAATCAAGGGGGCGGGGAGCTGTTTTTT. Translating it yields CATNQGGGELFF.

V is TRBV6-5 and J is TRBJ2-7; perhaps TRBD1 as D (5 bases). Trimming took off 3 bases at V and 0 bases at J, with 9 bases between the two ends. CDR1 is MNHEY and CDR2 is SVGAGI in the germline V gene. There are 14 residues in the CDR3. The CDR3 sequence is CASSYSGASYEQYF. The DNA of the CDR3 is TGTGCCAGCAGTTATTCTGGGGCCTCCTACGAGCAGTACTTC.

V is TRBV29-1 and J is TRBJ2-3; TRBD1 aligns across 7 bases. This CDR3 has 18 amino acids. Germline V gene data show CDR1 as SQVTM and CDR2 as ANQGSEA. The V gene end was trimmed by 3 bases and the J gene end by 3 bases; junction bases not matched to a gene: 18. CDR3 amino acids: CSVEGVPLRDRKTDTQYF. The CDR3 DNA follows: TGCAGCGTTGAGGGCGTTCCTCTACGGGACAGAAAGACAGATACGCAGTATTTT.

In this sample, this clone turned up a few times. This chain joins TRBV15 and TRBJ2-1; 14 bases agree with TRBD2. The CDR3 contains 15 residues. Germline V lookup: CDR1 LNHNV, CDR2 YYDKDF (reference sequence). V was clipped by 1 base and J by 7 bases; unmatched bases: 0. CDR3 sequence: CATSRGTSGGNEQFF. In DNA, the CDR3 is TGTGCCACCAGCAGAGGGACTAGCGGGGGGAATGAGCAGTTCTTC.

The chain has TRBV9 and TRBJ1-6, with 9 bases lining up with TRBD1. CDR3 length: 15 residues. Germline V gene lookup returns CDR1 SGDLS and CDR2 YYNGEE. V shed 5 bases, J shed 4 bases, and the junction held 4 bases outside the gene matches. The DNA of the CDR3 is TGTGCCAGCAGGTTTGGGACAGGGTATAATTCACCCCTCCACTTT. As protein: CASRFGTGYNSPLHF. Full variable domain (missing parts from reference TRBV9 and TRBJ1-6): DSGVTQTPKHLITATGQRVTLRCSPRSGDLSVYWYQQSLDQGLQFLIQYYNGEERAKGNILERFSAQQFPDLHSELNLSSLELGDSALYFCASRFGTGYNSPLHFGNGTRLTVT.

This clone was picked up a small number of times. The chain carries TRBV4-1 and TRBJ2-7, with D maybe TRBD2 (5 bases). V gave up 1 base and J gave up 0 bases, with 16 bases separating them. This CDR3 comprises 17 residues. In germline, CDR1 is MGHRA, CDR2 YSYEKL. CDR3 DNA sequence: TGCGCCAGCAGCCAAGCTAAAGGGAGCGGAACCTCCTACGAGCAGTACTTC. It specifies CASSQAKGSGTSYEQYF.

By its share, this clone is medium-sized. The V call is TRBV9, the J call TRBJ1-3, with 9 bases fitting TRBD1. CDR1 SGDLS and CDR2 YYNGEE come from the germline V gene. Germline trimming cut 3 bases from V and 6 bases from J; bases unmatched to any gene: 4. This CDR3 spans 14 amino acids. DNA for the CDR3: TGTGCCAGCAGCGATTGGACAGGGGAAAACACCATATATTTT. It yields the protein CASSDWTGENTIYF.

V and J are TRBV30 and TRBJ2-6, with D uncertain. Germline CDR1 and CDR2: GTSNPN and SVGIG (reference sequence). The length of the CDR3 is 16 residues. Trimming left V 4 bases short and J 0 bases short, with 13 bases between. This chain's CDR3 is CAWTPPGFSGANVLTF. The CDR3 nucleotides are TGTGCCTGGACTCCCCCTGGCTTCTCTGGGGCCAACGTCCTGACTTTC.

The CDR3 region has the DNA TGTGCCAGCAGTGAGGTCAGGAGGGAGACCCAGTACTTC. It is translated as CASSEVRRETQYF. The chain employs TRBV6-1 and TRBJ2-5; maybe TRBD2 (5 bases). Germline CDR1 reads MNHNS; CDR2 reads SASEGT. Trimming removed 3 bases from V and 5 bases from J, with 10 bases in between. The CDR3 contains 13 residues.

CDR3 residues: CASSVAGRRSYNEQFF. Written as DNA, the CDR3 is TGTGCCAGCAGCGTAGCTGGAAGGAGGTCCTACAATGAGCAGTTCTTC. The genes are TRBV9 and TRBJ2-1; D might be TRBD2 (5 bases). Per germline, CDR1 SGDLS and CDR2 YYNGEE. Trimming took off 0 bases at V and 1 base at J, with 11 bases between the two ends. The CDR3 sequence is 16 residues long.

The gene calls are TRBV2 and TRBJ2-7; 9 nucleotides line up with TRBD1. The junction had 2 bases not matched to a gene; V was cut back by 4 bases and J by 1 base. Germline CDR1 is SNHLY and CDR2 is FYNNEI. The CDR3 consists of 14 residues. The CDR3 nucleotides read TGTGCCAGCAGTGTGGGGACAGGGTCCTACGAGCAGTACTTC. It encodes CASSVGTGSYEQYF.

The chain couples TRBV9 to TRBJ2-1; the D gene is possibly TRBD2 (6 bases). Germline V CDR1 and CDR2: SGDLS, YYNGEE. The CDR3 has 15 amino acids. Trimming pared 4 bases from V and 7 bases from J, leaving 18 bases between. CDR3 sequence: CASSPLSGGGNEQFF. The CDR3 DNA reads TGTGCCAGCAGCCCCCTTAGCGGAGGTGGGAATGAGCAGTTCTTC.

The chain joins TRBV6-4 to TRBJ2-5, with D possibly matching TRBD2 (7 bases). The CDR3 covers 16 residues. The V end lost 6 bases, the J end lost 2 bases, and 19 bases lay between the germline ends. CDR1 and CDR2 from the germline V gene are MRHNA and SNTAGT. The CDR3 DNA reads as TGTGCCAGCAGAGTGACCCACGGGGGGCCTCAAGAGACCCAGTACTTC. Translation gives CASRVTHGGPQETQYF.

The rearrangement joins TRBV2 to TRBJ2-2; D unclear. CDR1 is SNHLY and CDR2 is FYNNEI in the germline V gene. V lost 2 bases and J lost 3, with 10 bases in between. This CDR3 spans 15 amino acids. As DNA, the CDR3 is TGTGCCAGCAGTGAACCTGCCACGGACACCGGGGAGCTGTTTTTT. It yields the protein CASSEPATDTGELFF.